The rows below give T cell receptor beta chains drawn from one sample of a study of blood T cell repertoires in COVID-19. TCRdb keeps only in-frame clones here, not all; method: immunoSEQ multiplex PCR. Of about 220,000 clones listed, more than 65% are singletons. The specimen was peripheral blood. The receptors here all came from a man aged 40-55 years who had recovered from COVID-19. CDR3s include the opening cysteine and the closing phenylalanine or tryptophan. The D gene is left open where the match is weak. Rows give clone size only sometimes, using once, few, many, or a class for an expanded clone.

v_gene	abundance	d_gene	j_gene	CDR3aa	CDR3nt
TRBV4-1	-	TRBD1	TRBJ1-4	CASSQDRQGAEKLFF	TGCGCCAGCAGCCAAGATCGACAGGGGGCAGAAAAACTGTTTTTT
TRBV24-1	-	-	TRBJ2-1	CATSMGAEQFF	TGTGCCACCAGTATGGGGGCTGAGCAGTTCTTC
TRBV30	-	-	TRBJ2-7	CAWSGGRDGYEQYF	TGTGCCTGGAGTGGCGGCAGGGATGGTTACGAGCAGTACTTC
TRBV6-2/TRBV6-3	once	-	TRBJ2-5	CASSYLGTRGETQYF	TGTGCCAGCAGTTACCTGGGGACAAGAGGAGAGACCCAGTACTTC
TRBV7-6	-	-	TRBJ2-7	CASSFNMGVIYEQYF	TGTGCCAGCAGCTTCAATATGGGAGTCATATACGAGCAGTACTTC
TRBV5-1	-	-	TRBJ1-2	CASSLLARLYGYTF	TGCGCCAGCAGCTTGTTGGCGAGGCTTTATGGCTACACCTTC
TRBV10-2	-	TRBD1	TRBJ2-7	CASGLDRAAYEQYF	TGCGCCAGCGGTTTGGACAGGGCGGCGTACGAGCAGTACTTC
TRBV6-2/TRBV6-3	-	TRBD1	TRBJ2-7	CASSSRTGVNYEQYF	TGTGCCAGCAGTTCACGGACAGGGGTGAACTACGAGCAGTACTTC
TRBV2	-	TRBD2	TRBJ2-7	CASSEEAGGPYEQYF	TGTGCCAGCAGTGAAGAAGCGGGGGGGCCCTACGAGCAGTACTTC
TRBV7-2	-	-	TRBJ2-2	CASSLAQNTGELFF	TGTGCCAGCAGCTTAGCCCAGAACACCGGGGAGCTGTTTTTT
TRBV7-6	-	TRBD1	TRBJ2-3	CASSLSGQSTDTQYF	TGTGCCAGCAGCTTATCGGGACAGAGTACAGATACGCAGTATTTT
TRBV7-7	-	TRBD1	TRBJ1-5	CASSLIRQGAYQPQHF	TGTGCCAGCAGCTTAATTAGACAGGGGGCTTATCAGCCCCAGCATTTT
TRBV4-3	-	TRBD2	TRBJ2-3	CASSQESPVGGGRDTQYF	TGCGCCAGCAGCCAAGAATCCCCCGTGGGCGGGGGGAGAGATACGCAGTATTTT
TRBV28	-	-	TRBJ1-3	CASSLFRYDSGNTIYF	TGTGCCAGCAGTTTGTTCCGCTACGACTCTGGAAACACCATATATTTT
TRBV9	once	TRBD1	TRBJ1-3	CASSTRTGGGNTIYF	TGTGCCAGCAGCACCCGGACAGGGGGTGGAAACACCATATATTTT
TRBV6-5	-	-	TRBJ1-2	CASSLRGGGYTF	TGTGCCAGCAGTCTGCGGGGAGGTGGCTACACCTTC
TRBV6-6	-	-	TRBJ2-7	CASSLSLSYEQYF	TGTGCCAGCAGTTTGTCTCTATCTTACGAGCAGTACTTC
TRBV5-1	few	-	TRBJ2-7	CASSLEWSGHQLAYEQYF	TGCGCCAGCAGCTTGGAGTGGTCTGGGCACCAACTCGCCTACGAGCAGTACTTC
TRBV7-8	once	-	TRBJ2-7	CASSLAGDRREQYF	TGTGCCAGCAGCTTAGCCGGTGACAGGAGGGAGCAGTACTTC
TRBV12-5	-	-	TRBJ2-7	CASGFLRAPGGIPAYEQYF	TGTGCTAGTGGATTCCTCAGGGCCCCGGGCGGGATCCCTGCCTACGAGCAGTACTTC
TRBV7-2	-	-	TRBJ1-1	CASSPSGGYGFPEAFF	TGTGCCAGCAGCCCGTCGGGGGGCTATGGGTTCCCTGAAGCTTTCTTT
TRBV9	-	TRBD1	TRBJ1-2	CASSVASGGYGYTF	TGTGCCAGCAGCGTAGCATCAGGGGGCTATGGCTACACCTTC
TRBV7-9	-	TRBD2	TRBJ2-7	CASSSRSGGDYEQYF	TGTGCCAGCAGCAGTAGGTCGGGGGGAGATTACGAGCAGTACTTC
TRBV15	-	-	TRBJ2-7	CATNHRPGTYEQYF	TGTGCCACCAATCATCGTCCGGGGACCTACGAGCAGTACTTC
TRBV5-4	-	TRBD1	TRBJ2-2	CASSSGQYTGELFF	TGTGCCAGCAGCTCGGGACAGTACACCGGGGAGCTGTTTTTT
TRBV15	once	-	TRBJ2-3	CATSARRAQIDTQYF	TGTGCCACCAGCGCCCGGCGGGCGCAAATAGATACGCAGTATTTT
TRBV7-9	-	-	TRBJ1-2	CASSLALGAGRYGYTF	TGTGCCAGCAGCTTAGCGTTGGGGGCAGGCCGCTATGGCTACACCTTC
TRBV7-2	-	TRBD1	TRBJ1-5	CASSPTGGGPQHF	TGTGCCAGCAGCCCAACAGGGGGCGGGCCCCAGCATTTT
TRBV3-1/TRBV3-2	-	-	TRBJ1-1	CASSQIGGETEAFF	TGTGCCAGCAGCCAAATTGGGGGCGAGACTGAAGCTTTCTTT
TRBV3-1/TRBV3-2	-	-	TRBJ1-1	CASSPREAGNTEAFF	TGTGCCAGCAGCCCTCGGGAGGCGGGGAACACTGAAGCTTTCTTT
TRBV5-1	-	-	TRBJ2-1	CASSLGRAYEQFF	TGCGCCAGCAGCTTGGGCAGGGCTTATGAGCAGTTCTTC
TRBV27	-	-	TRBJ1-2	CASSSLWRGGGYGYTF	TGTGCCAGCAGTTCCCTATGGAGGGGTGGAGGGTATGGCTACACCTTC
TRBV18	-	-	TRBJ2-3	CASSPPRGLGTDTQYF	TGTGCCAGCTCACCACCAAGGGGATTAGGGACAGATACGCAGTATTTT
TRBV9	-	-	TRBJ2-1	CASSAQAGGHGEQFF	TGTGCCAGCAGCGCCCAGGCAGGGGGGCACGGTGAGCAGTTCTTC
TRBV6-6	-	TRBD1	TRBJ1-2	CASSYGTGIYGYTF	TGTGCCAGCAGTTACGGGACAGGGATCTATGGCTACACCTTC
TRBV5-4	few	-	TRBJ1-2	CASSPDRTLYGYTF	TGTGCCAGCAGCCCCGACAGGACCCTCTATGGCTACACCTTC
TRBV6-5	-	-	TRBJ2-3	CASRDIQRTDTQYF	TGTGCCAGCAGGGACATCCAACGCACAGATACGCAGTATTTT
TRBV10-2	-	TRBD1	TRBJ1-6	CASRQGSYNSPLHF	TGCGCCAGCCGACAGGGCTCCTATAATTCACCCCTCCACTTT
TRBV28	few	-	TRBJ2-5	CASSLGWSQETQYF	TGTGCCAGCAGTTTAGGATGGAGTCAAGAGACCCAGTACTTC
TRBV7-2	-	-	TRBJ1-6	CASSLDRVTSRTLHF	TGTGCCAGCAGCTTAGATCGCGTCACCTCGAGGACCCTCCACTTT
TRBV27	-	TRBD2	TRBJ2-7	CASSSPGLAEKYF	TGTGCCAGCAGTTCACCGGGACTAGCGGAAAAGTACTTC
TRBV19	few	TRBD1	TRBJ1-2	CASRTDRGSNYGYTF	TGTGCCAGTAGGACCGACAGGGGGTCAAACTATGGCTACACCTTC
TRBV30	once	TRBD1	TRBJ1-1	CAWSSGQGIEAFF	TGTGCCTGGAGCTCCGGACAGGGGATTGAAGCTTTCTTT
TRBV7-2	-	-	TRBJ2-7	CASSLGRTTYEQYF	TGTGCCAGCAGCTTAGGCCGGACAACCTACGAGCAGTACTTC
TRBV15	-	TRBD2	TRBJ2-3	CATSRRSGSNPSTDTQYF	TGTGCCACCAGCAGAAGAAGCGGGAGTAACCCTAGCACAGATACGCAGTATTTT
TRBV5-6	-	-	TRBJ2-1	CASSLWTGSLGEQFF	TGTGCCAGCAGCTTGTGGACTGGGAGTTTGGGTGAGCAGTTCTTC
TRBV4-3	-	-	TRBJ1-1	CASSQGLTTGVNTEAFF	TGCGCCAGCAGCCAAGGCCTCACGACAGGAGTGAACACTGAAGCTTTCTTT
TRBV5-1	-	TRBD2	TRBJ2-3	CASSLPSGAGGTQYF	TGCGCCAGCAGCTTGCCTAGCGGGGCGGGGGGTACGCAGTATTTT
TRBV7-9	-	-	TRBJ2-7	CASSSLSYEQYF	TGTGCCAGCAGCTCCCTCTCCTACGAGCAGTACTTC
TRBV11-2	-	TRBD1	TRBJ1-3	CASSLDTGAGNTIYF	TGTGCCAGCAGCTTAGACACAGGGGCTGGAAACACCATATATTTT
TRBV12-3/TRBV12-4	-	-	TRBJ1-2	CASSLDNRGYTF	TGTGCCAGCAGTTTAGACAACAGGGGCTACACCTTC
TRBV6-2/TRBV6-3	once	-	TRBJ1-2	CASSYPMGRNYGYTF	TGTGCCAGCAGTTACCCCATGGGCAGAAACTATGGCTACACCTTC
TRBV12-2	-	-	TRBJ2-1	CASRLGPAGTAYNEQFF	TGTGCAAGTCGCTTAGGACCAGCGGGAACCGCCTACAATGAGCAGTTCTTC
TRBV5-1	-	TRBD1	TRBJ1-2	CASSLGQGNYGYTF	TGCGCCAGCAGCTTGGGACAGGGAAACTATGGCTACACCTTC
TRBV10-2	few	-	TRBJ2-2	CASSKAGITGELFF	TGCGCCAGCAGTAAGGCAGGGATTACCGGGGAGCTGTTTTTT
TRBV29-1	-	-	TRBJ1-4	CSVQGGDEKLFF	TGCAGCGTTCAGGGTGGCGATGAAAAACTGTTTTTT
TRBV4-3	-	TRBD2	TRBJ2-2	CASSGTSGTGELFF	TGCGCCAGCAGCGGGACTAGCGGCACCGGGGAGCTGTTTTTT
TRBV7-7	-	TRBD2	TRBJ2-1	CASSLGLGGYNEQFF	TGTGCCAGCAGCTTGGGACTAGGAGGGTACAATGAGCAGTTCTTC